This T cell receptor beta chain was recorded in a study of T cell responses to AZD1222 COVID-19 vaccine. Findings and limits, study-wide: Nearly half of unique spike-specific TCRs reportedly avoided B.1.351 and B.1.1.7 mutated regions. Donors skewed white British and female; clonal diversity was possibly underestimated. Seropositive status at baseline applied to only a handful of AZD1222 recipients.

The table came from immunoSEQ multiplex PCR; TCRdb's copy has only in-frame clones and leaves some out. Of roughly 150,000 clones listed, roughly nine tenths were seen once; the top ten hold about 1.9%. Trimming at V came to 5 bases and at J to 2 bases, leaving 12 bases not matched to a gene. Germline V lookup: CDR1 SGHNT, CDR2 YYREEE (reference sequence). There are 17 residues in the CDR3. This clone occurred once. Antigen specificity is unknown. The clonotype originates from an adult in good health. The chain has TRBV5-4 and TRBJ2-3; TRBD1 matches at 9 bases. Sequenced here: peripheral blood, sampled on day 0 of AZD1222 vaccination. The DNA of the CDR3 is TGTGCCAGCAGGGGACCGCAACAGGGGGCCGCCACAGATACGCAGTATTTT. It encodes CASRGPQQGAATDTQYF.